A selection of T cell receptor beta chains follows, all from one sample in a study of OX40 agonist ivuxolimab in advanced cancers. The data were produced by immunoSEQ multiplex PCR, yet TCRdb's version contains in-frame clones alone and is incomplete. The data hold 60,000 to 80,000 clones, with approximately 90% observed a single time. Here the sequenced sample was CD4+ or CD8+ T cells sorted from blood, taken in a trial of the OX40 agonist ivuxolimab. These receptors all stem from an adult with an advanced solid tumor such as melanoma, head and neck, liver or kidney cancer. Both conserved end residues are part of each CDR3. Each record gives: D gene, J gene, V gene, CDR3 DNA, CDR3 protein. The D gene is left open where the match is weak.

TRBD1 | TRBJ2-7 | TRBV10-3 | TGTGCCATCAGTGAGTCGACAGGGGGCTTCGAGCAGTACTTC | CAISESTGGFEQYF
TRBD2 | TRBJ2-1 | TRBV4-3 | TGCGCCAGCAGCCAAGGTTCTAGCGGGAGAGGTGTGTATGAGCAGTTCTTC | CASSQGSSGRGVYEQFF
TRBD2 | TRBJ2-3 | TRBV5-1 | TGCGCCAGCAGCTCTAGCGGTGGGGATGCAGATACGCAGTATTTT | CASSSSGGDADTQYF
NA | TRBJ2-6 | TRBV9 | TGTGCCAGCAGCGTAGTAGGGGCTGGGGCCAACGTCCTGACTTTC | CASSVVGAGANVLTF
NA | TRBJ1-2 | TRBV30 | TGTGCCTGGAGTGTACGAGGGGCGCTGAACTATGGCTACACCTTC | CAWSVRGALNYGYTF
TRBD1 | TRBJ1-2 | TRBV5-5 | TGTGCCAGCAGCACAAGGGACAGGGTCAACTATGGCTACACCTTC | CASSTRDRVNYGYTF
NA | TRBJ2-3 | TRBV19 | TGTGCCAGTAGTAGGACAACTAGCACAGATACGCAGTATTTT | CASSRTTSTDTQYF
TRBD2 | TRBJ2-1 | TRBV7-2 | TGTGCCAGCAGCCCCCAACCAGCGGGACTATACAATGAGCAGTTCTTC | CASSPQPAGLYNEQFF
NA | TRBJ2-7 | TRBV19 | TGTGCCAGTAGTCGTGGGAGAAGCTCCTACGAGCAGTACTTC | CASSRGRSSYEQYF
NA | TRBJ1-1 | TRBV7-9 | TGTGCCAGCAGCGTAAACACTGAAGCTTTCTTT | CASSVNTEAFF
NA | TRBJ2-7 | TRBV7-9 | TGTGCCAGCAGCTCCACCTACGAGCAGTACTTC | CASSSTYEQYF
TRBD2 | TRBJ2-7 | TRBV10-3 | TGTGCCATCAGTCGAGCTGAGCCGGGACTAGCGGGAGAACCGTACGAGCAGTACTTC | CAISRAEPGLAGEPYEQYF
TRBD2 | TRBJ2-7 | TRBV10-3 | TGTGCCATCAGTGGTCAGCGGGACGTCTACGAGCAGTACTTC | CAISGQRDVYEQYF
NA | TRBJ2-7 | TRBV18 | TGTGCCAGCTCACCGGGGGATATTACCTACGAGCAGTACTTC | CASSPGDITYEQYF
TRBD2 | TRBJ2-5 | TRBV7-2 | TGTGCCAGCAGCTCATGGACTAGCTCGGAGACCCAGTACTTC | CASSSWTSSETQYF